The T cell receptor beta chain under discussion was sequenced for a study of HIV-infected patients and healthy controls. Germline V gives CDR1 MNHEY, CDR2 SVGEGT. The V and J ends lost 11 bases and 5 bases, in that order; junction bases with no gene match: 5. The CDR3 runs 12 residues. 500 ng RNA was reverse transcribed with alpha and beta constant-region primers. Separate chain-specific third strand synthesis with multiplexing indices produced the alpha and beta libraries. Each CDR3 protein is one row after TCRdb ran MiXCR on the 5' RACE reads. The table includes 7,000 to 8,500 distinct CDR3 sequences, approximately 6.1% detected once. This clonotype was counted only a few times. Whole blood was used without fractionation, so all unsorted peripheral T cells were included.

The sequence was collected from an adult with HIV infection. The sample consisted of blood, taken before antiretroviral therapy. The genes are TRBV6-2 or TRBV6-3 and TRBJ1-1; 10 positions match TRBD1. CDR3 sequence (DNA): TGTGCCGTCCGGGACAGGGGAACTGAAGCTTTCTTT. It is translated as CAVRDRGTEAFF.